The present T cell receptor (beta chain) was sequenced within a study of OX40 agonist ivuxolimab in advanced cancers. Germline CDR1 is SNHLY and CDR2 is FYNNEI. The CDR3 spans 17 residues. V trimming: 4 bases; J trimming: 5 bases; junction bases outside the gene matches: 12. The protocol was immunoSEQ multiplex PCR, while the TCRdb copy is restricted to in-frame clones and leaves out a portion. The data contain over 30,000 clones, approximately 89% of them singletons. The specimen comprised CD4+ or CD8+ T cells sorted from blood, sampled in a trial of the OX40 agonist ivuxolimab. The V call is TRBV2, the J call TRBJ2-5, with 11 bases matching TRBD2. This receptor was taken from an adult with an advanced solid tumor such as melanoma, head and neck, liver or kidney cancer. In DNA, the CDR3 is TGTGCCAGCAGTGCAGGACTAGCGGGCACCTGGGGGGAGACCCAGTACTTC. Amino acid sequence: CASSAGLAGTWGETQYF.